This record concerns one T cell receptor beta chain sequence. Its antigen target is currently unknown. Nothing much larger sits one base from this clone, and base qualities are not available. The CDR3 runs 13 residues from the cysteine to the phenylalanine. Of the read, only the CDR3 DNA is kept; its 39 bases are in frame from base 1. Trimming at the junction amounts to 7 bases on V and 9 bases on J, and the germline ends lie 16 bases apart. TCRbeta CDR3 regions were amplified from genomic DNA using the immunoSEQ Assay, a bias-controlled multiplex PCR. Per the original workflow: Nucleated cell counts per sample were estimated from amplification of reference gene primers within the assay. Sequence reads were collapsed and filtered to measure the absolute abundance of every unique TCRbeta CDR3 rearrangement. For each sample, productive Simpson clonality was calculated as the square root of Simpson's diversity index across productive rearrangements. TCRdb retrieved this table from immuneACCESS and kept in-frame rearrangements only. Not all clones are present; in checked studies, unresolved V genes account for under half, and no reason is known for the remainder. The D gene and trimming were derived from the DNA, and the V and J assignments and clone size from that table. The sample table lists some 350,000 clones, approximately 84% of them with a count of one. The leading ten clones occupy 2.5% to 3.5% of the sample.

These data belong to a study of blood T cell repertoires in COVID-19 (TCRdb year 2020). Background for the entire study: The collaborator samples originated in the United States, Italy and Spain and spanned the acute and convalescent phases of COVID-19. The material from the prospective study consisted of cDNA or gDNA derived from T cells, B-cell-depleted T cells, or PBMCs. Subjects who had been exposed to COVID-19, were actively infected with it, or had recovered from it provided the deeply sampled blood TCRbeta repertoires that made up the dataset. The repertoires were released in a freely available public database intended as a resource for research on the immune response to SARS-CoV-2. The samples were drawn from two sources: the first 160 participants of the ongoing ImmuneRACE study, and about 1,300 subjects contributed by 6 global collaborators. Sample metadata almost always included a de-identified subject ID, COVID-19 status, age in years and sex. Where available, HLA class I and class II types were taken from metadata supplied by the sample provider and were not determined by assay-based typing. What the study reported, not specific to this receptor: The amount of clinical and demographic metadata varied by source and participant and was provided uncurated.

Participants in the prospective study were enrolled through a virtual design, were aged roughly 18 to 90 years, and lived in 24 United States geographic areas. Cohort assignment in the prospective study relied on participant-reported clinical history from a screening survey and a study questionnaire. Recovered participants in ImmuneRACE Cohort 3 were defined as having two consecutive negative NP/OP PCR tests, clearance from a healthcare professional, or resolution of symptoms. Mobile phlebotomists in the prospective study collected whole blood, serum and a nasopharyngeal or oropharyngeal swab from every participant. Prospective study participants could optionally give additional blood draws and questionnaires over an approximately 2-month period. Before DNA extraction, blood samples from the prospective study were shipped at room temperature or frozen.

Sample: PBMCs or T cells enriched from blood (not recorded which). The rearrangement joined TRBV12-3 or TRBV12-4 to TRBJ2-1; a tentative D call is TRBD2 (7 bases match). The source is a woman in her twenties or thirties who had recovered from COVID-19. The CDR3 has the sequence CASTAGALIEQFF. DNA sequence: TGTGCCAGCACCGCGGGGGCCTTGATTGAGCAGTTCTTC.